These T cell receptor beta chains were read from a single sample in a study of naive and memory T cell subsets. TCRdb re-called the UMI-ligation and nested PCR reads through MiXCR, storing one row per CDR3 protein. The sample lists tens of thousands of distinct CDR3 sequences, around 13% occurring once. The sample comprised central memory CD4+ T cells from blood. These receptors all come from a human donor in good health. Both conserved end residues are part of each CDR3.

J: TRBJ2-2; V: TRBV25-1; CDR3: CASTKSSGAVPELFF
J: TRBJ2-7; V: TRBV12-3/TRBV12-4; CDR3: CASRGSGLSYEQYF
J: TRBJ1-1; V: TRBV28; CDR3: CASSSRQYWETNTEAFF
J: TRBJ2-1; V: TRBV4-2; CDR3: CASSPEREPYNEQFF
J: TRBJ2-7; V: TRBV6-5; CDR3: CASSYSITHAYEQYF
J: TRBJ2-2; V: TRBV29-1; CDR3: CSGWYPGELFF
J: TRBJ2-4; V: TRBV7-9; CDR3: CASSAAFRGFVAGLNIQYF
J: TRBJ2-3; V: TRBV4-3; CDR3: CASSQDDPGSDTQYF
J: TRBJ2-7; V: TRBV27; CDR3: CASSQYQGAFYEQYF
J: TRBJ2-3; V: TRBV4-3; CDR3: CASSQDPDRSTDTQYF
J: TRBJ1-2; V: TRBV27; CDR3: CASSLKGIEGYGYTF
J: TRBJ2-2; V: TRBV20-1; CDR3: CSAKGDLNTGELFF
J: TRBJ2-7; V: TRBV27; CDR3: CASSLYASGNYEQYF
J: TRBJ2-5; V: TRBV7-2; CDR3: CASSKGSPGETQYF
J: TRBJ2-5; V: TRBV10-3; CDR3: CAISVAPQETQYF
J: TRBJ2-5; V: TRBV5-1; CDR3: CASSLPLAEETQYF
J: TRBJ1-5; V: TRBV4-1; CDR3: CASSQNPGREGQPQHF
J: TRBJ2-3; V: TRBV4-3; CDR3: CASSQEPSGISDTQYF
J: TRBJ2-7; V: TRBV2; CDR3: CASSEGGTGSHEQYF
J: TRBJ2-5; V: TRBV12-3/TRBV12-4; CDR3: CASSFRGLKQETQYF
J: TRBJ2-7; V: TRBV18; CDR3: CASSPPGTLSYEQYF
J: TRBJ2-3; V: TRBV12-3/TRBV12-4; CDR3: CASSRTALAGVPGDTQYF
J: TRBJ1-2; V: TRBV19; CDR3: CASSRAQNGYTF
J: TRBJ1-5; V: TRBV4-1; CDR3: CASSQEQGPKHF
J: TRBJ2-3; V: TRBV12-3/TRBV12-4; CDR3: CASSSRIGSGMITDTQYF
J: TRBJ1-2; V: TRBV12-3/TRBV12-4; CDR3: CASSSGNNYGYTF
J: TRBJ2-1; V: TRBV20-1; CDR3: CSARAHFSGTSSRNEQFF
J: TRBJ2-3; V: TRBV10-3; CDR3: CAISLVGTTSTDTQYF
J: TRBJ1-3; V: TRBV20-1; CDR3: CSASSGGSSSGNTIYF
J: TRBJ2-7; V: TRBV4-1; CDR3: CASSQTTSGSFYEQYF
J: TRBJ2-3; V: TRBV20-1; CDR3: CSATAGTSGKGDTQYF
J: TRBJ1-6; V: TRBV20-1; CDR3: CSARDSRVQSPLHF
J: TRBJ2-7; V: TRBV3-1; CDR3: CASSQDWGRSYEQYF
J: TRBJ1-3; V: TRBV7-2; CDR3: CASSLRSPGQGAPTPGNTIYF
J: TRBJ2-7; V: TRBV20-1; CDR3: CSAPGQSEQYF
J: TRBJ1-3; V: TRBV12-3/TRBV12-4; CDR3: CASRSSFEFFSGNTIYF
J: TRBJ2-7; V: TRBV12-3/TRBV12-4; CDR3: CASSPTGYEQYF
J: TRBJ1-1; V: TRBV6-5; CDR3: CASSYSLYPGELRNTEAFF
J: TRBJ2-1; V: TRBV25-1; CDR3: CASSEPGLAEEQFF
J: TRBJ2-5; V: TRBV12-3/TRBV12-4; CDR3: CASSPRLAGPFQETQYF
J: TRBJ2-1; V: TRBV20-1; CDR3: CSAGVSSGSGLKQFF
J: TRBJ2-3; V: TRBV4-2; CDR3: CASSQDASGGVNTQYF
J: TRBJ2-4; V: TRBV27; CDR3: CASRSGRAGNIQYF
J: TRBJ2-2; V: TRBV7-3; CDR3: CASRAVGAGELFF